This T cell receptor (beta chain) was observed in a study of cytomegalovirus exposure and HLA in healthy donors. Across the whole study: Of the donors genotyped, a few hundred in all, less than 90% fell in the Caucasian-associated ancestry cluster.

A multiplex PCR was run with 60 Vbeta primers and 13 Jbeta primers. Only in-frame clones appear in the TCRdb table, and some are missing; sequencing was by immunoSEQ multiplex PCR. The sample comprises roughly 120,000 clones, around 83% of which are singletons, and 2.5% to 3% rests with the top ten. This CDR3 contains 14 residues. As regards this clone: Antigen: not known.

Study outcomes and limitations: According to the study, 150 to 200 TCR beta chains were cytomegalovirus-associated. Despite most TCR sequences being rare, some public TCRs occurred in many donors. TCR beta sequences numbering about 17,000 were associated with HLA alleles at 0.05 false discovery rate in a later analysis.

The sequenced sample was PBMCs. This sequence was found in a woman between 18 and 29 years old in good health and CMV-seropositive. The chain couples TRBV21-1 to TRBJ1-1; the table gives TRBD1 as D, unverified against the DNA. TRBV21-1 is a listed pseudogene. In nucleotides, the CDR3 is TGTGCCAGCGGGTTAACAGGGGATAACACTGAAGCTTTCTTT. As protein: CASGLTGDNTEAFF.